The rows below give T cell receptor beta chains drawn from one sample of a study of glioma-infiltrating T cells. In TCRdb, the multiplex PCR reads were re-called with MiXCR into one record per CDR3 protein. The data hold approximately 110,000 distinct CDR3 sequences, with roughly 25% observed a single time. Material for sequencing was glioma tissue, nonneoplastic brain tissue, or PBMCs (not recorded which). The receptors derive from a human donor with low-grade glioma or glioblastoma, undergoing nonglioma brain surgery, or in good health (not recorded which). Both conserved end residues are part of each CDR3. Fields, in order: clone size, J gene, V gene, D gene, CDR3 protein, CDR3 DNA. D genes are given only for firm matches. Size is omitted from some rows. Given values are once, few, many or a class for expanded clones.

many | TRBJ2-7 | TRBV18 | TRBD1 | CASSPPVGTAEQYF | TGTGCCAGCTCACCACCCGTTGGGACAGCTGAGCAGTACTTC
NA | TRBJ2-1 | TRBV19 | NA | CASTGDSYNEQFF | TGTGCCAGTACAGGGGACTCCTACAATGAGCAGTTCTTC
many | TRBJ1-2 | TRBV20-1 | NA | CSASLYWTRGYTF | TGCAGTGCTAGCCTTTATTGGACAAGAGGCTACACCTTC
NA | TRBJ2-3 | TRBV9 | TRBD2 | CASSVELAGRDTQYF | TGTGCCAGCAGCGTAGAGTTAGCGGGACGAGATACGCAGTATTTT
many | TRBJ2-1 | TRBV6-1 | NA | CASNILGPYNEQFF | TGTGCCAGCAACATCCTAGGTCCCTACAATGAGCAGTTCTTC
many | TRBJ2-7 | TRBV28 | NA | CASTIRFGREQYF | TGTGCCAGCACTATAAGGTTTGGGAGGGAGCAGTACTTC
many | TRBJ2-7 | TRBV7-8 | TRBD2 | CASSSRTSLTQYEQYF | TGTGCCAGCAGCTCTAGGACTAGCTTAACTCAATACGAGCAGTACTTC
many | TRBJ1-2 | TRBV2 | TRBD1 | CATGFAGGGYGYTF | TGTGCCACCGGGTTTGCAGGGGGCGGCTATGGCTACACCTTC
many | TRBJ2-3 | TRBV7-2 | NA | CASSLFVGQDRDTQYF | TGTGCCAGCAGCTTATTCGTGGGCCAAGACCGCGATACGCAGTATTTT
many | TRBJ2-7 | TRBV11-2 | NA | CASSLEWAPHEQYF | TGTGCCAGCAGCTTAGAGTGGGCTCCCCACGAGCAGTACTTC
many | TRBJ1-1 | TRBV2 | NA | CASRNTEAFF | TGTGCCAGCAGGAACACTGAAGCTTTCTTT
many | TRBJ2-3 | TRBV27 | TRBD2 | CASSSLGAGVGTDTQYF | TGTGCCAGCAGCTCGTTAGGGGCGGGAGTTGGGACAGATACGCAGTATTTT
many | TRBJ2-1 | TRBV6-1 | NA | CASSPHRPGSNEQFF | TGTGCCAGCAGTCCCCATAGACCTGGTAGTAATGAGCAGTTCTTC
many | TRBJ2-7 | TRBV6-2/TRBV6-3 | NA | CASRDYREPYEQYF | TGTGCCAGCAGGGACTATAGGGAGCCCTACGAGCAGTACTTC
many | TRBJ2-3 | TRBV5-1 | NA | CASSLLRSNTDTQYF | TGCGCCAGCAGCTTGCTTAGATCCAACACAGATACGCAGTATTTT
NA | TRBJ2-3 | TRBV12-3/TRBV12-4 | NA | CASSGPPATDTQYF | TGTGCCAGCAGTGGGCCCCCCGCCACAGATACGCAGTATTTT
many | TRBJ2-7 | TRBV7-2 | NA | CASSLVAGLPYEQYF | TGTGCCAGCAGCTTAGTGGCAGGTTTACCCTACGAGCAGTACTTC
many | TRBJ2-7 | TRBV28 | NA | CASSVETGPWGEQYF | TGTGCCAGCAGTGTGGAGACAGGCCCCTGGGGCGAGCAGTACTTC
many | TRBJ1-1 | TRBV12-3/TRBV12-4 | NA | CASAPRDGGSTEAFF | TGTGCCAGCGCCCCAAGGGACGGTGGGAGCACTGAAGCTTTCTTT
few | TRBJ1-3 | TRBV20-1 | NA | CGARDRGSGNTIYF | TGCGGTGCTAGAGATCGGGGCTCTGGAAACACCATATATTTT
few | TRBJ2-5 | TRBV9 | NA | CASSVRVGAETQYF | TGTGCCAGCAGCGTACGGGTCGGGGCGGAGACCCAGTACTTC
many | TRBJ1-1 | TRBV6-1 | TRBD1 | CASSGGDRFTEAFF | TGTGCCAGCAGCGGGGGGGACAGATTCACTGAAGCTTTCTTT
many | TRBJ2-6 | TRBV9 | NA | CASSQGQTSGANVLTF | TGTGCCAGCAGTCAAGGGCAGACCTCTGGGGCCAACGTCCTGACTTTC
NA | TRBJ2-3 | TRBV19 | NA | CASSTRVSTDTQYF | TGTGCCAGTAGTACAAGGGTTAGCACAGATACGCAGTATTTT
NA | TRBJ2-7 | TRBV18 | NA | CASSSQNQEGQYF | TGTGCCAGCTCATCCCAGAATCAGGAAGGGCAGTACTTC
many | TRBJ1-2 | TRBV7-2 | NA | CASSFYLNYGYTF | TGTGCCAGCAGCTTTTACCTAAACTATGGCTACACCTTC
many | TRBJ2-6 | TRBV7-2 | TRBD1 | CASSRRQGATGANVLTF | TGTGCCAGCAGCCGACGACAGGGGGCGACTGGGGCCAACGTCCTGACTTTC
NA | TRBJ2-3 | TRBV6-1 | TRBD2 | CASSEAESAGGWADTQYF | TGTGCCAGCAGTGAAGCGGAGTCGGCGGGAGGTTGGGCAGATACGCAGTATTTT
NA | TRBJ1-5 | TRBV29-1 | TRBD1 | CSVESSLFGQGLVRNQPQHF | TGCAGCGTTGAATCGTCCCTCTTCGGACAGGGGCTGGTTCGTAATCAGCCCCAGCATTTT
many | TRBJ1-2 | TRBV7-2 | NA | CASSSIDRPGYGYTF | TGTGCCAGCAGCTCGATCGACCGCCCCGGGTATGGCTACACCTTC
many | TRBJ2-5 | TRBV7-2 | NA | CASTRSFQETQYF | TGTGCCAGCACCCGTTCCTTCCAAGAGACCCAGTACTTC
NA | TRBJ2-3 | TRBV24-1 | NA | CATSDLGNAQYF | TGTGCCACCAGTGATTTGGGGAATGCGCAGTATTTT
few | TRBJ2-7 | TRBV13 | TRBD1 | CASSDTGQGAGSQYEQYF | TGTGCCAGCAGCGATACGGGACAGGGGGCAGGATCCCAATACGAGCAGTACTTC
many | TRBJ1-2 | TRBV29-1 | TRBD1 | CSVGTGHYGYTF | TGCAGCGTTGGGACAGGTCACTATGGCTACACCTTC
many | TRBJ2-7 | TRBV14 | NA | CASSQRHQSSYEQYF | TGTGCCAGCAGCCAGCGACACCAGAGCTCCTACGAGCAGTACTTC
NA | TRBJ2-5 | TRBV14 | NA | CASTRTASSWETQYF | TGTGCCAGCACCCGAACGGCGTCGAGTTGGGAGACCCAGTACTTC
NA | TRBJ1-2 | TRBV7-9 | NA | CASSLDGLYGYIF | TGTGCCAGCAGCTTAGATGGACTTTATGGCTACATCTTC
few | TRBJ2-3 | TRBV11-2 | NA | CASSLDSPPDTQYF | TGTGCCAGCAGCTTAGATTCCCCACCAGATACGCAGTATTTT
NA | TRBJ1-2 | TRBV3-1 | TRBD1 | CASSQAPPTGRDPGYTF | TGTGCCAGCAGCCAAGCTCCCCCGACAGGGCGGGATCCTGGCTACACCTTC
many | TRBJ2-3 | TRBV7-3 | TRBD1 | CASSWTGTGPDTQYF | TGTGCCAGCAGCTGGACAGGGACGGGGCCAGATACGCAGTATTTT
NA | TRBJ1-6 | TRBV27 | TRBD1 | CASSYYRGEYNPPLNF | TGTGCCAGCAGTTACTACAGGGGCGAGTATAATCCACCCCTCAACTTT
NA | TRBJ2-7 | TRBV29-1 | TRBD1 | CSAVQGAYEQYF | TGCAGCGCCGTACAGGGGGCCTACGAGCAGTACTTC
NA | TRBJ1-5 | TRBV4-1 | NA | CASSQVGGGNQPQHF | TGCGCCAGCAGCCAAGTCGGGGGCGGCAATCAGCCCCAGCATTTT
many | TRBJ2-3 | TRBV7-8 | NA | CASSPRSSTDTQYF | TGTGCCAGCAGCCCCCGTAGCTCCACAGATACGCAGTATTTT